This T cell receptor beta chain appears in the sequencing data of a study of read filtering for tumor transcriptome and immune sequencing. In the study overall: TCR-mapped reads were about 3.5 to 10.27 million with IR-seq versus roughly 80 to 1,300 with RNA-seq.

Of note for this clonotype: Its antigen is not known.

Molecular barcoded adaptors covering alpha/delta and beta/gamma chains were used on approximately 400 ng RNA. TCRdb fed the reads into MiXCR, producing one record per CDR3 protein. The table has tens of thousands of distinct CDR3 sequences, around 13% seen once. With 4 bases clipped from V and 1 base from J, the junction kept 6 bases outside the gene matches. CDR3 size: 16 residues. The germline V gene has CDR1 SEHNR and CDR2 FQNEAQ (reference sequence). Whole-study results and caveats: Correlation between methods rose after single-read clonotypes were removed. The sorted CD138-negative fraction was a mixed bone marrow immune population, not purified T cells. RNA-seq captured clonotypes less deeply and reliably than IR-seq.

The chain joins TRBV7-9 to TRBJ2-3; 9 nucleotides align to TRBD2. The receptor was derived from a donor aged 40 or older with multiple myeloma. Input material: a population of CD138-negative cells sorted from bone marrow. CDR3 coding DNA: TGTGCCAGCAGCTCAACCACTAGCGGGCGCACAGATACGCAGTATTTT. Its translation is CASSSTTSGRTDTQYF. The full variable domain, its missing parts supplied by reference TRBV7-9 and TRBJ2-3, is DTGVSQNPRHKITKRGQNVTFRCDPISEHNRLYWYRQTLGQGPEFLTYFQNEAQLEKSRLLSDRFSAERPKGSFSTLEIQRTEQGDSAMYLCASSSTTSGRTDTQYFGPGTRLTVL.